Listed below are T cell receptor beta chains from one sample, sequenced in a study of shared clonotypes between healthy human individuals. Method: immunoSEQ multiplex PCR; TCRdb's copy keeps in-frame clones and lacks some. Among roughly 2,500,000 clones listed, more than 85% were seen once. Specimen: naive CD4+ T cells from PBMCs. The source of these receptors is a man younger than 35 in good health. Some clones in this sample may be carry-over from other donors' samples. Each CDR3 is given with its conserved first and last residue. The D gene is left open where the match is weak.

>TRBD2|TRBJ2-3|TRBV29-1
CSGGLADTQYF
TGCAGCGGGGGACTAGCGGATACGCAGTATTTT
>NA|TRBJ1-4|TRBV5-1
CASSQRPGNEKLFF
TGCGCCAGCAGTCAGAGGCCAGGGAATGAAAAACTGTTTTTT
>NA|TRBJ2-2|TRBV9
CASSVATPGASARAGELFF
TGTGCCAGCAGCGTAGCTACGCCGGGTGCTAGCGCTCGGGCCGGGGAGCTGTTTTTT
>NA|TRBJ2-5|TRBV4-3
CASSPSLTEETQYF
TGCGCCAGCAGCCCGAGCCTGACAGAAGAGACCCAGTACTTC
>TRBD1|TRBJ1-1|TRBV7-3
CASSRTGGQMNTEAFF
TGTGCCAGCAGCCGGACAGGGGGACAGATGAACACTGAAGCTTTCTTT
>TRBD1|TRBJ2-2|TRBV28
CASTGTGLFTGELFF
TGTGCCAGCACCGGGACAGGGCTCTTCACCGGGGAGCTGTTTTTT
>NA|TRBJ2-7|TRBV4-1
CASSQEGWATHLRNEQYF
TGCGCCAGCAGCCAAGAGGGGTGGGCAACCCACCTACGGAACGAGCAGTACTTC
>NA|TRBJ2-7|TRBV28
CATTPGQGPYEQYF
TGTGCCACTACGCCGGGACAAGGACCTTACGAGCAGTACTTC
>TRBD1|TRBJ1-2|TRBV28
CASRSGQNYGYTF
TGTGCCAGCAGGTCGGGACAGAACTATGGCTACACCTTC
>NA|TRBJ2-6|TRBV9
CASSKKSGRAGANVLTF
TGTGCCAGCAGCAAAAAATCGGGAAGGGCTGGGGCCAACGTCCTGACTTTC